These T cell receptor beta chains were read from a single sample in a study of blood T cell repertoires in COVID-19. Using immunoSEQ multiplex PCR, the repertoire was profiled, and TCRdb retains in-frame clones only, with some absent. The profile shows 200,000 to 300,000 clones, 85% of them singletons. The sample comprised PBMCs or T cells enriched from blood (not recorded which). All receptors come from a woman aged 45-65 years with acute COVID-19. Each CDR3 is given with its conserved first and last residue.

V	J	CDR3
TRBV19	TRBJ2-1	CASNSRTSGVPSYNEQFF
TRBV5-1	TRBJ1-1	CASSLIGRGPEAFF
TRBV10-3	TRBJ2-7	CATVHGGTDSYEQYF
TRBV6-5	TRBJ2-7	CASSATSGGNYEQYF
TRBV7-2	TRBJ2-1	CASSLRGQSEQFF
TRBV5-4	TRBJ2-7	CASSPGTGGFGYEQYF
TRBV19	TRBJ1-4	CASSPGQVVEKLFF
TRBV19	TRBJ2-5	CASSMVRGLAGIQETQYF
TRBV30	TRBJ2-1	CAWKGSGASYNEQFF
TRBV5-1	TRBJ1-4	CASSPGTTRSINEKLFF
TRBV5-5	TRBJ1-5	CASSLGLNSNQPQHF
TRBV7-9	TRBJ2-2	CASSPMGQGANSGELFF
TRBV5-1	TRBJ2-5	CASSLGQQETQYF
TRBV5-6	TRBJ1-6	CASSLAGEWVNSPLHF
TRBV29-1	TRBJ2-2	CSVRGQGASGELFF
TRBV7-8	TRBJ1-1	CASSLLQGATEAFF
TRBV5-6	TRBJ1-6	CASSPRGRPLHF